The 19 T cell receptor beta chains given below trace back to one sample, sequenced in a study of CD8+ T cells in alopecia areata. It was cDNA, reverse transcribed from extracted RNA, that served as the sequencing template. TCRdb keeps only in-frame clones here, not all; method: immunoSEQ multiplex PCR. This sample carries almost 250,000 clones, under 70% of them seen once, and the ten largest clones take 1.2%. The input for sequencing was CD4+ T cells sorted from blood, taken at week 0. These receptor sequences come from a human donor with alopecia areata.

The chain links TRBV29-1 to TRBJ1-2; D possibly corresponds to TRBD1 (5 bases). From germline, CDR1 is SQVTM and CDR2 ANQGSEA. There are 13 residues in the CDR3. V dropped 3 bases and J dropped 8 bases, with 16 bases sitting between them. In nucleotides, the CDR3 is TGCAGCGTTGAGTTGGACCTGCAGGGCGGCTACACCTTC. Its protein product is CSVELDLQGGYTF.

This chain connects TRBV5-6 to TRBJ2-1, with D hard to call. Per germline, CDR1 SGHDT and CDR2 YYEEEE. V was pared by 4 bases and J by 7 bases, with 3 bases between. The CDR3 contains 10 residues. This CDR3 reads CASSGNEQFF. CDR3 nucleotides: TGTGCCAGCAGCGGGAATGAGCAGTTCTTC.

The chain couples TRBV18 to TRBJ2-1, with D tentatively TRBD2 (5 bases). The germline V and J ends were trimmed by 3 bases and 9 bases, with 12 bases remaining between them. CDR1 KGHSH and CDR2 LQKENI come from the germline V gene. The CDR3 consists of 13 residues. CDR3 region: CASSPPTRAEQFF. The CDR3, as DNA: TGTGCCAGCTCACCCCCTACTAGGGCTGAGCAGTTCTTC.

The chain couples TRBV27 to TRBJ1-2; D is possibly TRBD1 (5 bases). V lost 6 bases and J lost 8, with 10 bases in between. This CDR3 comprises 11 residues. Germline V gene data show CDR1 as MNHEY and CDR2 as SMNVEV (reference sequence). The CDR3 DNA follows: TGTGCCAGCAGGCAGGGTCGCGGCTACACCTTC. It yields the protein CASRQGRGYTF.

The V gene is TRBV4-3, the J gene TRBJ1-5, with TRBD1 matching over 9 bases. Trimming took 1 base from V and 0 from J; bases not matched to a gene: 13. Germline CDR1 LGHNA, CDR2 YSLEER. The CDR3 loop spans 20 amino acids. The CDR3 nucleotides are TGCGCCAGCAGCCAAGGTTCCCCCGGGACAGGGCATTATAGCAATCAGCCCCAGCATTTT. This translates into CASSQGSPGTGHYSNQPQHF.

The gene calls are TRBV5-4 and TRBJ1-2; unclear D gene. V lost 4 bases and J 6 bases, leaving 13 bases between the germline ends. Germline V gene sequence: CDR1 SGHNT, CDR2 YYREEE (reference sequence). The CDR3 extends over 13 amino acids. The CDR3 DNA is TGTGCCAGCAGCCAATTACAGTCACATGGCTACACCTTC. It specifies CASSQLQSHGYTF.

The gene calls are TRBV9 and TRBJ2-2; D gene uncertain. CDR1 SGDLS and CDR2 YYNGEE come from the germline V gene. The CDR3 contains 15 residues. The V gene lost 1 base and the J gene lost 1 base, with 8 bases spanning the gap. CDR3 DNA: TGTGCCAGCAGCGTATTTTTGGGGAACACCGGGGAGCTGTTTTTT. Translated, it gives CASSVFLGNTGELFF.

This chain joins TRBV29-1 and TRBJ2-3; 12 bases line up with TRBD1. V lost 6 bases to trimming and J lost 5 bases; unmatched junction nucleotides: 9. The germline CDR1 and CDR2 sequences are SQVTM and ANQGSEA. The CDR3 has 15 amino acids. The CDR3 DNA is TGCAGCGTGGACACCGGGACAGGGGGCTTAGATACGCAGTATTTT. This encodes CSVDTGTGGLDTQYF.

The CDR3 coding sequence is TGTGCCAGCAGTGCGGGATTTCCGGGCTTTAATGAAAAACTGTTTTTT. It encodes CASSAGFPGFNEKLFF. The chain uses TRBV6-1 and TRBJ1-4, with unresolved D. CDR1 is MNHNS and CDR2 is SASEGT in the germline V gene. V lost 4 bases and J lost 4, with 16 bases in between. The CDR3 spans 16 residues.

This clone is a singleton in its sample. V is TRBV4-1 and J is TRBJ1-5, with D unresolved. V shed 0 bases and J shed 4 bases, with 7 bases lying between them. CDR3 length equals 14 residues. The germline V gene has CDR1 MGHRA and CDR2 YSYEKL. The CDR3 DNA reads as TGCGCCAGCAGCCAAGATCACATGAATCAGCCCCAGCATTTT. It encodes CASSQDHMNQPQHF.

A note on this clone: Other DNA variants within this sample encode the same CDR3. CDR3 residues: CASSFAGTGELFF. Here the CDR3 DNA reads TGTGCCAGCAGCTTCGCCGGGACCGGGGAGCTGTTTTTT. This chain connects TRBV5-5 to TRBJ2-2; D ambiguous. The CDR3 spans 13 residues. V lost 2 bases and J 5 bases, leaving 7 bases between the germline ends. Looked up from germline, CDR1 is SGHKS and CDR2 is YYEKEE (reference sequence).

In its sample, this clone was seen a few times. The chain has TRBV11-2 and TRBJ2-1; TRBD1 aligns across 7 bases. The V and J ends lost 5 bases and 12 bases, in that order; junction bases with no gene match: 10. Germline CDR1 and CDR2: SGHAT and FQNNGV. This CDR3 has 13 amino acids. This CDR3 is CASSPFGRDRQFF. The CDR3 region has the DNA TGTGCCAGCAGCCCCTTCGGTAGGGACAGGCAGTTCTTC.

V is TRBV10-3 and J is TRBJ1-2; possibly TRBD1 for D (5 bases). Germline V gene data show CDR1 as ENHRY and CDR2 as SYGVKD. V gave up 6 bases and J gave up 6 bases, with 11 bases separating them. The CDR3 extends over 12 amino acids. In DNA, the CDR3 is TGTGCCATCAGCGGCAGGGAAGATGGCTACACCTTC. This sequence encodes CAISGREDGYTF.

The J gene is TRBJ2-5, the V gene TRBV29-1; D gene uncertain. This CDR3 has 12 residues. Germline lookup yields CDR1 SQVTM and CDR2 ANQGSEA. V dropped 8 bases and J dropped 5 bases, with 15 bases sitting between them. CDR3 residues: CSTGLGGETQYF. Written as DNA, the CDR3 is TGCAGCACTGGGCTCGGTGGGGAGACCCAGTACTTC.

The chain links TRBV18 to TRBJ1-4; D gene unclear. The germline V gene encodes CDR1 KGHSH and CDR2 LQKENI. This CDR3 comprises 15 residues. With 4 bases removed from V and 3 bases from J, the gap between germline ends came to 12 bases. The CDR3 DNA reads as TGTGCCAGCTCACTCGGCCAGGAAGCTAATGAAAAACTGTTTTTT. It yields the protein CASSLGQEANEKLFF.

This clone was counted between two and nine times. J is TRBJ2-5 and V is TRBV5-1, with D perhaps matching TRBD1 (5 bases). The V gene's germline CDR1 is SGHRS and CDR2 YFSETQ. The CDR3 has 15 residues. V was clipped by 0 bases and J by 5 bases, with 14 bases between them. CDR3 sequence: CASSLVGATSETQYF. CDR3 bases: TGCGCCAGCAGCTTGGTAGGGGCCACGAGTGAGACCCAGTACTTC.

This chain connects TRBV30 to TRBJ2-3; D is undetermined. CDR1 and CDR2 from the germline V gene are GTSNPN and SVGIG (reference sequence). There are 13 residues in the CDR3. V dropped 0 bases and J dropped 4 bases, with 8 bases sitting between them. The CDR3: CAWSVQSADTQYF. CDR3 sequence (DNA): TGTGCCTGGAGTGTACAATCCGCAGATACGCAGTATTTT.

The sample holds a few counts of this clone. This chain uses TRBV29-1 with TRBJ2-7; TRBD1 is a possible D gene (6 bases). The CDR3 has 12 amino acids. Trimming removed 3 bases at V and 5 bases at J, with 11 bases between. Germline V gives CDR1 SQVTM, CDR2 ANQGSEA. The CDR3: CSVDPGADEQYF. The DNA for the CDR3 is TGCAGCGTTGACCCAGGGGCCGACGAGCAGTACTTC.

The chain uses TRBV4-2 and TRBJ2-4; no clear D gene. Trimming removed 4 bases at V and 0 bases at J, with 7 bases between. The CDR3 has 14 residues. Looked up from germline, CDR1 is LGHNA and CDR2 is YNFKEQ. The CDR3 DNA sequence: TGTGCCAGCAGCCCCGTACGAGCCAAAAACATTCAGTACTTC. It yields the protein CASSPVRAKNIQYF.